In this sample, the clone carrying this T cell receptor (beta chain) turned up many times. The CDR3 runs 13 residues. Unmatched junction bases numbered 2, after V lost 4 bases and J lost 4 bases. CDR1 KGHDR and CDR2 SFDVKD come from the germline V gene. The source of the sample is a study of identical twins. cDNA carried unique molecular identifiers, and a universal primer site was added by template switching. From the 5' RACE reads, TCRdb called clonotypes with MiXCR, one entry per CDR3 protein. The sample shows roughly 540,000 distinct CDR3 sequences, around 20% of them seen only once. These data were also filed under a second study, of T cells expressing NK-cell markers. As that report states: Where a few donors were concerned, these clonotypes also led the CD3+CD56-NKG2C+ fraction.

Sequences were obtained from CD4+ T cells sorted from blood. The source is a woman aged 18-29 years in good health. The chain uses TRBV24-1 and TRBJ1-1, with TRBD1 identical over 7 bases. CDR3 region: CATSESGGTEAFF. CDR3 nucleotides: TGTGCCACCAGTGAGTCAGGGGGCACTGAAGCTTTCTTT.